These 31 T cell receptor beta chains share one sample of origin, sequenced in a study of blood T cell repertoires in COVID-19. The assay was immunoSEQ multiplex PCR, and TCRdb's table has in-frame clones only and misses some. The sample has fewer than 500,000 clones, approximately 90% seen once. The material sequenced was PBMCs or T cells enriched from blood (not recorded which). The receptors stem from a woman aged 18-29 years who had recovered from COVID-19.

The chain couples TRBV24-1 to TRBJ1-2; 7 bases line up with TRBD1. Germline CDR1 KGHDR, CDR2 SFDVKD. The CDR3 is 13 residues long. Germline trimming cut 7 bases from V and 7 bases from J; bases unmatched to any gene: 8. This chain's CDR3 is CATSARDRPGYTF. As DNA, the CDR3 is TGTGCCACCAGCGCCCGGGACAGACCTGGCTACACCTTC.

The V call is TRBV28, the J call TRBJ1-3; 9 bases are a match to TRBD1. Germline V lookup: CDR1 MDHEN, CDR2 SYDVKM. There are 15 residues in the CDR3. With 8 bases clipped from V and 4 bases from J, the junction kept 9 bases outside the gene matches. The CDR3, as DNA: TGTGCCAGCGGCGGACAGGGGAGGGAAGGAAACACCATATATTTT. Amino acid sequence: CASGGQGREGNTIYF.

The genes are TRBV5-1 and TRBJ1-2, with a weak D call TRBD1 (6 bases). The germline V and J ends were trimmed by 8 bases and 6 bases, with 17 bases remaining between them. This CDR3 is 13 amino acids long. Germline CDR1 is SGHRS and CDR2 is YFSETQ. CDR3 in amino acids: CASSGVGEDGYTF. As DNA, the CDR3 is TGCGCCAGTTCAGGGGTCGGCGAGGATGGCTACACCTTC.

The chain uses TRBV4-1 and TRBJ2-5, with 12 nucleotides matching TRBD2. Trimming removed 4 bases from V and 3 bases from J; junction bases left unmatched: 12. This CDR3 comprises 18 residues. Germline values: CDR1 MGHRA, CDR2 YSYEKL. CDR3 amino acids: CASSPQGPRTSGEETQYF. The DNA of the CDR3 is TGCGCCAGCAGCCCGCAAGGCCCCCGGACTAGCGGGGAAGAGACCCAGTACTTC.

Only a few counts were recorded for this clone. The chain joins TRBV11-2 to TRBJ2-7; D is possibly TRBD1 (5 bases). Germline CDR1 is SGHAT and CDR2 is FQNNGV. The CDR3 contains 16 residues. V was shortened by 5 bases and J by 4 bases, with 21 bases between the two germline ends. In nucleotides, the CDR3 is TGTGCCAGCAGCCGATTGCTCAGGGCCGACGGGTACGAGCAGTACTTC. Amino acids: CASSRLLRADGYEQYF. Together with reference TRBV11-2 and TRBJ2-7, the CDR3 gives the full variable domain: EAGVAQSPRYKIIEKRQSVAFWCNPISGHATLYWYQQILGQGPKLLIQFQNNGVVDDSQLPKDRFSAERLKGVDSTLKIQPAKLEDSAVYLCASSRLLRADGYEQYFGPGTRLTVT.

The rearrangement uses TRBV18 and TRBJ2-3; TRBD2 aligns across 10 bases. The CDR3 consists of 16 residues. Germline V gives CDR1 KGHSH, CDR2 LQKENI. The trim removed 2 bases at V and 1 base at J, leaving 3 bases unmatched. The CDR3 spells CASSPTSGDRTDTQYF. CDR3 DNA: TGTGCCAGCTCACCAACTAGCGGGGACCGCACAGATACGCAGTATTTT.

The chain recombines TRBV24-1 with TRBJ1-1; D gene ambiguous. The CDR3 covers 12 residues. Per the germline V gene, CDR1 is KGHDR and CDR2 is SFDVKD. V lost 6 bases to trimming and J lost 0 bases, with 4 bases between them. CDR3 DNA: TGTGCCACCAGTAGCTTGAACACTGAAGCTTTCTTT. Protein sequence: CATSSLNTEAFF.

The chain joins TRBV9 to TRBJ1-6, with D uncertain. Trimming took 0 bases from V and 11 from J, leaving 6 bases between them. This CDR3 is 12 amino acids long. Germline CDR1 SGDLS, CDR2 YYNGEE. CDR3 nucleotides: TGTGCCAGCAGCGTAGGAGGAACACCCCTCCACTTT. Translation gives CASSVGGTPLHF.

This clone was seen only a few times. The chain recombines TRBV9 with TRBJ1-2; 8 bases map to TRBD1. V trimming: 3 bases; J trimming: 2 bases; junction bases outside the gene matches: 6. There are 15 residues in the CDR3. In germline, CDR1 is SGDLS, CDR2 YYNGEE. The DNA of the CDR3 is TGTGCCAGCAGCGCCCCGGACAGGGACAACTATGGCTACACCTTC. Its protein is CASSAPDRDNYGYTF. Complete variable domain (other parts from reference TRBV9 and TRBJ1-2): DSGVTQTPKHLITATGQRVTLRCSPRSGDLSVYWYQQSLDQGLQFLIQYYNGEERAKGNILERFSAQQFPDLHSELNLSSLELGDSALYFCASSAPDRDNYGYTFGSGTRLTVV.

As regards this clone: Other DNA sequences in this sample translate to the same CDR3. The J gene is TRBJ1-1, the V gene TRBV28; possibly TRBD1 for D (6 bases). V lost 2 bases, J lost 8 bases, and 6 bases lay in between. In germline, CDR1 is MDHEN, CDR2 SYDVKM. The CDR3 runs 11 residues. The CDR3 coding sequence is TGTGCCAGCAGTTTACAGGGGGAAGCTTTCTTT. It yields the protein CASSLQGEAFF.

This clone was seen a few times. The chain is built from TRBV19 and TRBJ1-1; no clear D gene. CDR1 is LNHDA and CDR2 is SQIVND in the germline V gene (reference sequence). The CDR3 sequence is 11 residues long. Trimming removed 11 bases from V and 5 bases from J, with 12 bases in between. The CDR3 region has the DNA TGTGCCGCGGGAGCCCATACTGAAGCTTTCTTT. This encodes CAAGAHTEAFF.

The CDR3 region is CASSLGEGRTEAFF. Here the CDR3 DNA reads TGTGCCAGCAGCTTAGGAGAGGGTAGAACTGAAGCTTTCTTT. J is TRBJ1-1 and V is TRBV11-2; D gene uncertain. Trimming shortened V by 1 base and J by 5 bases, and 11 bases separated the two germline ends. This CDR3 region has 14 residues. Germline CDR1 SGHAT, CDR2 FQNNGV.

The CDR3 nucleotides read TGTGCCAGCAGTCCTAGAAGGGGGATTACCATATATTTT. Amino acid sequence: CASSPRRGITIYF. The chain joins TRBV12-3 or TRBV12-4 to TRBJ1-3; tentatively, D is TRBD1 (6 bases). V was shortened by 5 bases and J by 10 bases, with 15 bases between the two germline ends. This CDR3 is built from 13 residues.

The J gene is TRBJ1-3, the V gene TRBV9, with a tentative D call TRBD1 (6 bases). Trimming took 0 bases from V and 3 from J, leaving 13 bases between them. This CDR3 has 16 residues. Germline CDR1 and CDR2: SGDLS and YYNGEE. Here the CDR3 DNA reads TGTGCCAGCAGCGTAGAACAGGGTTTTGTTGGAAACACCATATATTTT. Translating it yields CASSVEQGFVGNTIYF. The complete variable domain, with remaining parts taken from reference TRBV9 and TRBJ1-3, reads DSGVTQTPKHLITATGQRVTLRCSPRSGDLSVYWYQQSLDQGLQFLIQYYNGEERAKGNILERFSAQQFPDLHSELNLSSLELGDSALYFCASSVEQGFVGNTIYFGEGSWLTVV.

CDR3 amino acids: CASSSGQSGNTIYF. The CDR3 bases are TGCGCCAGCAGCTCCGGACAGTCTGGAAACACCATATATTTT. The chain couples TRBV10-2 to TRBJ1-3; weak D call: TRBD1 (6 bases). Trimming stripped 6 bases from V and 1 base from J, with 10 bases between. CDR1 is WSHSY and CDR2 is SAAADI in the germline V gene. This CDR3 has 14 residues.

The chain combines TRBV5-1 with TRBJ1-4, with D uncertain. Germline CDR1 and CDR2: SGHRS and YFSETQ. This CDR3 has 15 residues. V was pared by 0 bases and J by 0 bases, with 6 bases between. CDR3 in amino acids: CASSLGPATNEKLFF. The CDR3 bases are TGCGCCAGCAGCTTGGGGCCTGCAACTAATGAAAAACTGTTTTTT.

This chain connects TRBV28 to TRBJ1-2; no clear D gene. The CDR3 has 14 amino acids. CDR1 MDHEN and CDR2 SYDVKM come from the germline V gene. Trimming removed 8 bases from V and 5 bases from J, with 18 bases in between. CDR3 amino acids: CASRLGRDGYGYTF. The CDR3 DNA reads as TGTGCCAGCCGCCTTGGGAGGGATGGTTATGGCTACACCTTC.

This chain's CDR3 is CASSLFRGHRNEQYF. In DNA, the CDR3 is TGTGCCAGCAGTTTATTCAGGGGCCATAGAAACGAGCAGTACTTC. The chain has TRBV27 and TRBJ2-7, with a weak D call TRBD1 (6 bases). With 1 base removed from V and 5 bases from J, the gap between germline ends came to 15 bases. Germline V CDR1 and CDR2: MNHEY, SMNVEV (reference sequence). The CDR3 has 15 residues.

This clone appeared a single time. The rearrangement links TRBV15 to TRBJ2-1; no definite D call. Looked up from germline, CDR1 is LNHNV and CDR2 is YYDKDF (reference sequence). This CDR3 region has 15 residues. V was trimmed by 1 base and J by 0 bases, leaving 7 bases between them. The CDR3 DNA sequence: TGTGCCACCAGCAGAGTCGTCAGCTCCTACAATGAGCAGTTCTTC. This gives the protein CATSRVVSSYNEQFF. Full variable domain (remainder filled in from reference TRBV15 and TRBJ2-1): DAMVIQNPRYQVTQFGKPVTLSCSQTLNHNVMYWYQQKSSQAPKLLFHYYDKDFNNEADTPDNFQSRRPNTSFCFLDIRSPGLGDTAMYLCATSRVVSSYNEQFFGPGTRLTVL.

The chain couples TRBV25-1 to TRBJ1-5, with TRBD1 as a possible D gene (5 bases). V lost 6 bases and J 5 bases, leaving 17 bases between the germline ends. In germline, CDR1 is MGHDK, CDR2 SYGVNS. This CDR3 comprises 15 residues. CDR3 DNA sequence: TGTGCCAGCAGCCTCGGACAAGGCGAAGATCAGCCCCAGCATTTT. This translates into CASSLGQGEDQPQHF.

V and J are TRBV19 and TRBJ1-2; D is perhaps TRBD1 (5 bases). CDR1 is LNHDA and CDR2 is SQIVND in the germline V gene (reference sequence). V was shortened by 4 bases and J by 8 bases, with 14 bases between the two germline ends. The CDR3 is 13 residues long. The CDR3 protein is CASSKVGAGGYTF. CDR3 nucleotides: TGTGCCAGTAGTAAGGTCGGGGCGGGAGGCTACACCTTC.

In its sample, this clone was seen many times. V and J are TRBV6-4 and TRBJ2-3, with 7 bases aligning to TRBD2. The CDR3 is 14 amino acids. Germline V CDR1 and CDR2: MRHNA, SNTAGT. V shed 4 bases, J shed 2 bases, and the junction held 3 bases outside the gene matches. The CDR3 nucleotides read TGTGCCAGCAGTGCAGCGGGGCCCACAGATACGCAGTATTTT. Its translation: CASSAAGPTDTQYF.

The chain has TRBV4-1 and TRBJ2-1; 13 bases line up with TRBD2. J lost 10 bases, V lost 3 bases, and 9 bases had no gene match. Germline V gene data show CDR1 as MGHRA and CDR2 as YSYEKL. This CDR3 is built from 16 residues. Here the CDR3 DNA reads TGCGCCAGCAGCCAGCTAACTAGCGGGGGGGCGTGGGAGCAGTTCTTC. Translation: CASSQLTSGGAWEQFF.

The chain carries TRBV5-6 and TRBJ2-3; 11 bases align to TRBD2. The CDR3 sequence is 16 residues long. CDR1 is SGHDT and CDR2 is YYEEEE in the germline V gene. J gave up 3 bases and V 4 bases, and 7 bases lay outside the gene matches. CDR3 amino acids: CASSPGSGGATDTQYF. The DNA for the CDR3 is TGTGCCAGCAGCCCGGGTAGCGGGGGGGCGACAGATACGCAGTATTTT.

This clone showed up just a few times. The chain is built from TRBV4-1 and TRBJ1-5; perhaps TRBD1 as D (6 bases). Germline CDR1 is MGHRA and CDR2 is YSYEKL. The CDR3 sequence is 15 residues long. Trimming shortened V by 3 bases and J by 7 bases, and 16 bases separated the two germline ends. The CDR3 DNA is TGCGCCAGCAGCCAGGACGGGACACCGGCACAGCCCCAGCATTTT. This gives the protein CASSQDGTPAQPQHF.

Turning to this clone: This same CDR3 is encoded by further DNA sequences in the sample. The chain couples TRBV29-1 to TRBJ2-1; TRBD2 matches 12 bases. Germline V gene sequence: CDR1 SQVTM, CDR2 ANQGSEA. This CDR3 region has 13 residues. V shed 5 bases, J shed 9 bases, and the junction held 5 bases outside the gene matches. CDR3: CSVRTSGEGEQFF. As DNA, the CDR3 is TGCAGCGTTAGGACTAGCGGGGAGGGTGAGCAGTTCTTC.

The rearrangement joins TRBV29-1 to TRBJ1-2; TRBD1 agrees at 7 bases. This CDR3 comprises 15 residues. Germline loops: CDR1 SQVTM, CDR2 ANQGSEA. Trimming removed 7 bases from V and 4 bases from J; junction bases left unmatched: 15. The CDR3 sequence is CSAAKGAGEGYGYTF. As DNA, the CDR3 is TGCAGCGCCGCAAAGGGGGCAGGAGAGGGCTATGGCTACACCTTC.

V usage is TRBV11-2 and J usage is TRBJ2-7; D remains ambiguous. Germline values: CDR1 SGHAT, CDR2 FQNNGV. This CDR3 has 12 residues. The V end lost 2 bases, the J end lost 4 bases, and 6 bases lay between the germline ends. CDR3 in DNA: TGTGCCAGCAGCTTAAATCCTTACGAGCAGTACTTC. This sequence encodes CASSLNPYEQYF.

The CDR3 DNA reads TGTGCCAGCAGTTACGCGACTCAAGAGACCCAGTACTTC. This gives the protein CASSYATQETQYF. The chain carries TRBV6-5 and TRBJ2-5; D is ambiguous. Germline assignment: CDR1 MNHEY and CDR2 SVGAGI. The CDR3 runs to 13 residues. Between the trimmed V and J ends, which lost 2 bases and 2 bases, there was a span of 6 bases.

The V and J genes are TRBV11-1 and TRBJ2-3; 7 bases are shared with TRBD2. The CDR3 is made up of 16 amino acids. CDR1 and CDR2 (germline): SGHAT, FQDESV (reference sequence). J gave up 3 bases and V 5 bases, and 11 bases lay outside the gene matches. The CDR3 bases are TGTGCCAGCAGCCCGAGGGAGGGTCGGGGGACAGATACGCAGTATTTT. Translation: CASSPREGRGTDTQYF. Based on the CDR3 plus reference TRBV11-1 and TRBJ2-3, the full variable domain is EAEVAQSPRYKITEKSQAVAFWCDPISGHATLYWYRQILGQGPELLVQFQDESVVDDSQLPKDRFSAERLKGVDSTLKIQPAELGDSAMYLCASSPREGRGTDTQYFGPGTRLTVL.

The V gene is TRBV23-1, the J gene TRBJ1-2; weak D call: TRBD1 (6 bases). TRBV23-1 is assigned to the ORF class and has an uncertain function. The CDR3 covers 16 residues. Trimming took 3 bases from V and 5 from J, leaving 19 bases between them. Here the CDR3 DNA reads TGCGCCAGCAGTCACCCCCCCCGGGGGGGGCGATATGGCTACACCTTC. Amino acids: CASSHPPRGGRYGYTF.